These T cell receptor beta chains were read from a single sample in a study of beta chain features in type 1 diabetes. Libraries were prepared by immunoSEQ multiplex PCR; TCRdb keeps only in-frame clonotypes and omits some of them. The sample yields 280,000 or so clones, roughly 15% seen once. Sequencing input: naive CD4+ T cells from blood. These TCRs come from a man aged 18 to 30 with type 1 diabetes. Each CDR3 is given with its conserved first and last residue. The D gene is left open where the match is weak. Part of the rows lack a size; the others show once, few, many or a class for expanded clones.

>-|-|TRBJ1-4|TRBV18
CASSPRQNNEKLFF
TGTGCCAGCTCACCACGCCAGAATAATGAAAAACTGTTTTTT
>-|-|TRBJ1-2|TRBV20-1
CSARSKGGYTF
TGCAGTGCTAGATCTAAGGGGGGCTACACCTTC
>few|TRBD2|TRBJ2-7|TRBV30
CAWSMAGGHEQYF
TGTGCCTGGTCCATGGCGGGGGGGCACGAGCAGTACTTC
>-|-|TRBJ2-1|TRBV5-4
CASSLEMVQYHNEQFF
TGTGCCAGCAGCTTGGAGATGGTGCAGTACCACAATGAGCAGTTCTTC
>-|-|TRBJ2-5|TRBV9
CASSVSPHKKETQYF
TGTGCCAGCAGCGTCAGTCCCCATAAAAAAGAGACCCAGTACTTC
>few|-|TRBJ1-1|TRBV6-5
CASSLRGPGQEAFF
TGTGCCAGCAGTTTACGCGGCCCCGGACAGGAAGCTTTCTTT
>-|-|TRBJ1-2|TRBV18
CASSPTGHPNYGYTF
TGTGCCAGCTCACCTACAGGACACCCTAACTATGGCTACACCTTC
>-|-|TRBJ1-1|TRBV2
CASSEGTENTEAFF
TGTGCCAGCAGTGAAGGGACAGAGAACACTGAAGCTTTCTTT
>-|TRBD2|TRBJ2-1|TRBV5-1
CASSLNSGSNNEQFF
TGCGCCAGCAGCTTGAATAGCGGGAGTAACAATGAGCAGTTCTTC
>few|TRBD1|TRBJ1-1|TRBV23-1
CASLWRGPGAFF
TGCGCCAGCCTTTGGAGGGGGCCGGGAGCTTTCTTT
>-|TRBD2|TRBJ2-7|TRBV5-1
CASSTVSLAGVEQYF
TGCGCCAGCAGCACTGTGTCTCTAGCGGGAGTCGAGCAGTACTTC
>-|TRBD1|TRBJ2-7|TRBV28
CASSQGAYEQYF
TGTGCCAGCTCCCAGGGGGCCTACGAGCAGTACTTC
>-|TRBD1|TRBJ2-3|TRBV4-3
CASSPGQGLRDTQYF
TGCGCCAGCAGCCCGGGACAGGGGCTGAGGGATACGCAGTATTTT
>-|TRBD1|TRBJ2-5|TRBV20-1
CSADRGGTQYF
TGCAGTGCTGACAGGGGGGGGACCCAGTACTTC
>-|-|TRBJ1-3|TRBV29-1
CSASLNRDNTIYF
TGCAGCGCCTCACTAAACAGGGACAACACCATATATTTT
>few|TRBD1|TRBJ1-4|TRBV6-6
CASTPKGANEKLFF
TGTGCCAGCACCCCGAAGGGGGCGAACGAAAAACTGTTTTTT
>-|-|TRBJ1-1|TRBV5-8
CASSRRGGNTEAFF
TGTGCCAGCAGTAGGCGAGGGGGAAACACTGAAGCTTTCTTT
>-|TRBD1|TRBJ1-2|TRBV2
CASSDSKTGVLVGGYTF
TGTGCCAGCAGTGATTCGAAGACAGGGGTGTTAGTCGGTGGCTACACCTTC
>few|-|TRBJ2-3|TRBV2
CASSEALSSDTQYF
TGTGCCAGCAGTGAAGCGCTAAGCTCAGATACGCAGTATTTT
>-|TRBD2|TRBJ2-4|TRBV7-2
CASSYGGALNIQYF
TGTGCCAGCAGCTACGGGGGGGCCTTAAACATTCAGTACTTC
>-|-|TRBJ1-2|TRBV6-5
CASSYPGYGYTF
TGTGCCAGCAGTTACCCGGGCTATGGCTACACCTTC
>-|-|TRBJ2-2|TRBV4-3
CASSPRPGGRLTGELFF
TGCGCCAGCAGCCCGAGGCCCGGGGGGCGCCTCACCGGGGAGCTGTTTTTT
>-|-|TRBJ2-4|TRBV19
CASSGRGKEMTLAKNIQYF
TGTGCCAGTAGTGGCAGGGGAAAGGAGATGACCCTAGCCAAAAACATTCAGTACTTC
>-|-|TRBJ1-1|TRBV11-2
CASTKNTNPGSAEAFF
TGTGCCAGCACTAAGAACACGAACCCCGGGTCCGCTGAAGCTTTCTTT